These 10 T cell receptor beta chains were sequenced from one sample in a study of shared clonotypes between healthy human individuals. Method: immunoSEQ multiplex PCR; TCRdb's copy keeps in-frame clones and lacks some. The sample lists over 800,000 clones; nearly 95% were seen once. CD8 cells classed as naive were CD45RO-negative and positively selected for CCR7, excluding terminally differentiated effector memory CD45RA+ cells. The source material was naive CD8+ T cells sorted from blood. The receptors shown here come from a man younger than 40 in good health.

As for this clone: Other DNA sequences of this sample code for an identical CDR3. CDR3 nucleotide sequence: TGTGCCAGCAGCAGTGGGACTAGCTACGAGCAGTACTTC. Encoded protein: CASSSGTSYEQYF. The rearrangement uses TRBV7-9 and TRBJ2-7, with 8 bases identical to TRBD2. Germline CDR1 and CDR2: SEHNR and FQNEAQ (reference sequence). CDR3 size: 13 residues. The trim removed 5 bases at V and 3 bases at J, leaving 3 bases unmatched. Using reference TRBV7-9 and TRBJ2-7 for the parts outside the CDR3, the full variable domain is DTGVSQNPRHKITKRGQNVTFRCDPISEHNRLYWYRQTLGQGPEFLTYFQNEAQLEKSRLLSDRFSAERPKGSFSTLEIQRTEQGDSAMYLCASSSGTSYEQYFGPGTRLTVT.

The CDR3 sequence: CASSLRGGSYLEKLFF. The CDR3 DNA reads TGTGCCAGCAGCCTCCGGGGAGGATCCTATCTTGAAAAACTGTTTTTT. The chain employs TRBV11-2 and TRBJ1-4; D is ambiguous. This CDR3 spans 16 amino acids. Germline values: CDR1 SGHAT, CDR2 FQNNGV. V was cut by 5 bases and J by 7 bases, with 20 bases left in between.

The CDR3 loop is CASSLQASGANVLTF. The CDR3 region has the DNA TGTGCCAGCAGCTTACAAGCTTCTGGGGCCAACGTCCTGACTTTC. This chain joins TRBV7-8 and TRBJ2-6; D gene uncertain. Germline V gene sequence: CDR1 SGHVS, CDR2 FQNEAQ. This CDR3 region has 15 residues. V dropped 2 bases and J dropped 1 base, with 6 bases sitting between them.

This clone was detected only once. The chain couples TRBV5-1 to TRBJ2-7; 7 nucleotides line up with TRBD1. Losses at the gene ends were 5 bases for V and 3 bases for J; bases not matched to a gene: 5. CDR1 and CDR2 (germline): SGHRS, YFSETQ. The CDR3 is made up of 13 amino acids. The CDR3 DNA reads TGCGCCAGCAGGTTGCGGACAGGCTACGAGCAGTACTTC. As protein: CASRLRTGYEQYF.

This clone was observed a single time. The chain joins TRBV29-1 to TRBJ2-1; 7 bases are shared with TRBD2. Trimming at V came to 0 bases and at J to 5 bases, leaving 7 bases not matched to a gene. CDR1 and CDR2 (germline): SQVTM, ANQGSEA. This CDR3 contains 15 residues. CDR3 protein: CSVEETGLHDNEQFF. The CDR3 DNA is TGCAGCGTTGAAGAAACGGGACTACATGACAATGAGCAGTTCTTC.

The chain joins TRBV28 to TRBJ2-2; TRBD2 matches at 9 bases. Per the germline V gene, CDR1 is MDHEN and CDR2 is SYDVKM. Losses at the gene ends were 6 bases for V and 2 bases for J; bases not matched to a gene: 16. The CDR3 runs 19 residues. The DNA of the CDR3 is TGTGCCAGCAGACCTTTAAAGGGTAGCGGGAGTATCAACACCGGGGAGCTGTTTTTT. Translation gives CASRPLKGSGSINTGELFF.

This clone was counted only a few times. The chain carries TRBV4-3 and TRBJ2-6, with a weak D call TRBD1 (6 bases). In germline, CDR1 is LGHNA, CDR2 YSLEER. The CDR3 is 15 residues long. Trimming left V 0 bases short and J 4 bases short, with 7 bases between. CDR3: CASSQDGTGANVLTF. CDR3 DNA: TGCGCCAGCAGCCAAGATGGGACAGGGGCCAACGTCCTGACTTTC.

This clone has more than one count but fewer than ten. This chain links TRBV28 with TRBJ1-5; the D is unclear. The CDR3 spans 12 residues. Germline V gene sequence: CDR1 MDHEN, CDR2 SYDVKM. Trimming removed 4 bases at V and 3 bases at J, with 4 bases between. CDR3 protein: CASSSLNQPQHF. The DNA for the CDR3 is TGTGCCAGCAGTTCCCTCAATCAGCCCCAGCATTTT.

This sequence joins TRBV27 and TRBJ2-3; D could derive from TRBD1 or TRBD2 (6 bases each). The CDR3 contains 14 residues. V was trimmed by 1 base and J by 5 bases, leaving 10 bases between them. The V gene's germline CDR1 is MNHEY and CDR2 SMNVEV (reference sequence). CDR3 coding DNA: TGTGCCAGCAGTTTATTCGGGGGCGAAGATACGCAGTATTTT. Translation gives CASSLFGGEDTQYF.

This chain joins TRBV13 and TRBJ1-1; D may be TRBD1 (5 bases). The V gene lost 0 bases and the J gene lost 7 bases, with 12 bases spanning the gap. The CDR3 extends over 14 amino acids. Germline V lookup: CDR1 PRHDT, CDR2 FYEKMQ (reference sequence). The CDR3 reads CASSLGGGLGEAFF. CDR3 DNA: TGTGCCAGCAGCTTAGGCGGGGGTCTTGGTGAAGCTTTCTTT.